A single sample gave rise to the 21 T cell receptor beta chains below, sequenced in a study of blood T cells in healthy people across ages. A second PCR, run for roughly 7 to 12 cycles, used a sample-barcoded 5' primer plus a J-beta primer mix. From the 5' RACE reads, TCRdb called clonotypes with MiXCR, one entry per CDR3 protein. The sample holds hundreds of thousands of distinct CDR3 sequences; 45% to 70% are singletons and the top ten take around 24%. Source material: blood. Receptors were obtained from a man in his forties or fifties in good health.

A single count supports this clonotype. The chain employs TRBV20-1 and TRBJ2-2; D could derive from TRBD1 or TRBD2 (5 bases each). The germline V gene encodes CDR1 DFQATT and CDR2 SNEGSKA (reference sequence). Trimming removed 7 bases at V and 0 bases at J, with 15 bases between. The CDR3 spans 15 residues. The CDR3 is CSVPWGRTNTGELFF. In DNA form, the CDR3 reads TGCAGTGTTCCCTGGGGGAGAACGAACACCGGGGAGCTGTTTTTT.

This clonotype was picked up a small number of times. This chain joins TRBV7-2 and TRBJ2-5; 8 nucleotides match TRBD2. V lost 1 base and J lost 2; bases outside the gene matches: 3. The CDR3 spans 15 residues. The V gene's germline CDR1 is SGHTA and CDR2 FQGNSA. The CDR3 spells CASSLDGGGQETQYF. For the CDR3, the DNA is TGTGCCAGCAGCTTAGACGGCGGGGGGCAAGAGACCCAGTACTTC.

The count of this clonotype is one. V is TRBV6-1 and J is TRBJ2-1; D call uncertain. Germline V CDR1 and CDR2: MNHNS, SASEGT. CDR3 length equals 14 residues. V lost 6 bases to trimming and J lost 0 bases, with 9 bases between them. This CDR3 reads CASREHPSYNEQFF. The CDR3 DNA follows: TGTGCCAGCAGGGAACACCCCTCCTACAATGAGCAGTTCTTC.

The chain carries TRBV12-3 or TRBV12-4 and TRBJ1-6, with 7 bases that match TRBD1. This CDR3 region has 15 residues. V lost 6 bases, J lost 4 bases, and 6 bases stayed unmatched. The CDR3 here is CASRQTGQYNSPLHF. Written as DNA, the CDR3 is TGTGCCAGCAGGCAGACAGGGCAGTATAATTCACCCCTCCACTTT.

V is TRBV28 and J is TRBJ2-4; 9 nucleotides align to TRBD1. The CDR3 runs to 16 residues. Looked up from germline, CDR1 is MDHEN and CDR2 is SYDVKM. V shed 9 bases, J shed 3 bases, and the junction held 12 bases outside the gene matches. CDR3 sequence (DNA): TGTGCCAGGAAGGACAGGGGCCCAATTGGCAAAAACATTCAGTACTTC. This encodes CARKDRGPIGKNIQYF.

This clonotype was seen a few times. This chain uses TRBV9 with TRBJ1-6; 8 bases line up with TRBD1. The CDR3 loop spans 18 amino acids. Germline values: CDR1 SGDLS, CDR2 YYNGEE. V shed 3 bases, J shed 8 bases, and the junction held 16 bases outside the gene matches. The CDR3 here is CASSATIGTGTRDSPLHF. For the CDR3, the DNA is TGTGCCAGCAGCGCCACAATCGGGACAGGTACGAGAGATTCACCCCTCCACTTT.

The chain is built from TRBV4-3 and TRBJ2-6, with TRBD1 matching 8 bases. The CDR3 is 16 residues long. With V trimmed by 0 bases and J by 4 bases, 2 bases remained unmatched. From germline, CDR1 is LGHNA and CDR2 YSLEER. This chain's CDR3 is CASSQDRGQGANVLTF. In nucleotides, the CDR3 is TGCGCCAGCAGCCAAGACAGGGGGCAGGGGGCCAACGTCCTGACTTTC.

This chain uses TRBV20-1 with TRBJ1-1; maybe TRBD1 (5 bases). The CDR3 has 12 amino acids. The V end was cut by 2 bases, the J end by 7 bases, with 11 bases between. Looked up from germline, CDR1 is DFQATT and CDR2 is SNEGSKA (reference sequence). The CDR3 here is CSARSGTREAFF. CDR3 DNA: TGCAGTGCTAGATCGGGGACCCGTGAAGCTTTCTTT.

CDR3 nucleotide sequence: TGTGCCAGCAGCTTGTTCTACGGGTCCCACTACGAGCAGTACTTC. Amino acid sequence: CASSLFYGSHYEQYF. The chain joins TRBV5-4 to TRBJ2-7; D not certain. Between the trimmed V and J ends, which lost 1 base and 3 bases, there was a span of 14 bases. The CDR3 is made up of 15 amino acids. Looked up from germline, CDR1 is SGHNT and CDR2 is YYREEE (reference sequence).

Only one count was recorded for this clonotype. The CDR3 loop is CASSLVPLGAGTTNEKLFF. The CDR3 DNA follows: TGTGCCAGCAGCTTAGTTCCGCTGGGGGCCGGGACTACTAATGAAAAACTGTTTTTT. The V gene is TRBV11-3, the J gene TRBJ1-4; TRBD1 might be the D (6 bases). The V end was cut by 1 base, the J end by 2 bases, with 20 bases between. CDR1 SGHNT and CDR2 YENEEA come from the germline V gene. The CDR3 has 19 amino acids.

This chain connects TRBV28 to TRBJ2-3; tentative D call: TRBD2 (5 bases). The germline CDR1 and CDR2 sequences are MDHEN and SYDVKM. The V gene lost 4 bases and the J gene lost 6 bases, with 14 bases spanning the gap. The CDR3 totals 14 residues. For the CDR3, the DNA is TGTGCCAGCAGTTCATACCCCGGGGTGGATACGCAGTATTTT. Translated: CASSSYPGVDTQYF.

This clonotype has just a few counts. The chain links TRBV27 to TRBJ1-2; 7 bases match TRBD1. Trimming took 8 bases from V and 1 from J; bases not matched to a gene: 7. The CDR3 loop spans 14 amino acids. The germline CDR1 and CDR2 sequences are MNHEY and SMNVEV (reference sequence). In DNA, the CDR3 is TGTGCCAGCGGGGGGACAGTCTTTAACTATGGCTACACCTTC. Protein sequence: CASGGTVFNYGYTF.

This chain joins TRBV6-2 or TRBV6-3 and TRBJ2-7; 8 bases align to TRBD1. The CDR3 is 15 amino acids. Germline assignment: CDR1 MNHEY and CDR2 SVGEGT. Unmatched junction bases numbered 8, after V lost 2 bases and J lost 5 bases. CDR3 bases: TGTGCCAGCAGTTACCCTCGGACAGGGACCCACGAGCAGTACTTC. It codes for CASSYPRTGTHEQYF.

To note about this clonotype: A read error is likely, as this CDR3 ends without the conserved phenylalanine or tryptophan. The chain employs TRBV3-1 and TRBJ1-6; D perhaps matches TRBD1 (6 bases). CDR1 is LGHDT, CDR2 YNNKEL, per germline (reference sequence). V lost 3 bases and J lost 5, with 14 bases in between. CDR3 length: 16 residues. CDR3 amino acids: CASSQQDRGNNSPLHL. The CDR3 nucleotides read TGTGCCAGCAGCCAGCAGGACAGAGGGAATAATTCACCCCTCCACCTT.

V is TRBV29-1 and J is TRBJ2-7; D tentatively reads TRBD1 or TRBD2 (6 bases each). Germline V lookup: CDR1 SQVTM, CDR2 ANQGSEA. V shed 4 bases and J shed 5 bases, with 15 bases lying between them. This CDR3 spans 13 amino acids. Here the CDR3 reads CSVVSTGANEQYF. For the CDR3, the DNA is TGCAGCGTTGTATCTACGGGGGCCAACGAGCAGTACTTC.

This clonotype came up once. The chain recombines TRBV11-2 with TRBJ2-1; D is perhaps TRBD2 (5 bases). V was trimmed by 4 bases and J by 14 bases, leaving 12 bases between them. This CDR3 contains 11 residues. Germline CDR1 reads SGHAT; CDR2 reads FQNNGV. CDR3: CASSYSATEFF. In nucleotides, the CDR3 is TGTGCCAGCAGCTATAGCGCGACCGAGTTCTTC.

This chain links TRBV18 with TRBJ1-2, with 9 bases that match TRBD1. Germline V gene sequence: CDR1 KGHSH, CDR2 LQKENI. The CDR3 length is 18 residues. V was pared by 1 base and J by 8 bases, with 17 bases of the junction left unmatched. The CDR3 bases are TGTGCCAGCTCACCACTCACGACCGGGACAGGGAAGGTTCGAGGCTACACCTTC. This translates into CASSPLTTGTGKVRGYTF. The whole variable domain, remainder taken from reference TRBV18 and TRBJ1-2, is NAGVMQNPRHLVRRRGQEARLRCSPMKGHSHVYWYRQLPEEGLKFMVYLQKENIIDESGMPKERFSAEFPKEGPSILRIQQVVRGDSAAYFCASSPLTTGTGKVRGYTFGSGTRLTVV.

This clonotype was detected ten times or more. The chain is built from TRBV7-2 and TRBJ2-5, with D hard to call. Germline V gene sequence: CDR1 SGHTA, CDR2 FQGNSA. The V end lost 6 bases, the J end lost 2 bases, and 10 bases lay between the germline ends. The CDR3 is 13 amino acids. CDR3 bases: TGTGCCAGCAGTTTCGGGCTACAAGAGACCCAGTACTTC. It is translated as CASSFGLQETQYF.

As concerns this clonotype: A read error may account for a junction end that differs from germline. This chain links TRBV12-3 or TRBV12-4 with TRBJ2-7; TRBD2 might be the D (5 bases). The CDR3 contains 14 residues. DNA for the CDR3: TGTGCCAGCAGCACGGACGGACTCTCCAACGAGCAGTACTTC. This translates into CASSTDGLSNEQYF.

This chain joins TRBV4-2 and TRBJ2-3, with TRBD2 matching over 9 bases. CDR3 length: 15 amino acids. Losses at the gene ends were 10 bases for V and 5 bases for J; bases not matched to a gene: 13. Germline CDR1 reads LGHNA; CDR2 reads YNFKEQ. CDR3 protein: CAIGLGAGGLDTQYF. The CDR3 DNA reads as TGTGCCATCGGCCTTGGAGCGGGGGGATTAGATACGCAGTATTTT.

This chain connects TRBV3-1 to TRBJ2-1; 10 bases map to TRBD2. V trimming: 7 bases; J trimming: 9 bases; junction bases outside the gene matches: 9. The germline gives CDR1 LGHDT, CDR2 YNNKEL (reference sequence). CDR3 size: 14 residues. Here the CDR3 reads CASMSGGAVSEQFF. The CDR3 DNA follows: TGTGCCAGCATGAGCGGGGGGGCCGTCAGTGAGCAGTTCTTC.